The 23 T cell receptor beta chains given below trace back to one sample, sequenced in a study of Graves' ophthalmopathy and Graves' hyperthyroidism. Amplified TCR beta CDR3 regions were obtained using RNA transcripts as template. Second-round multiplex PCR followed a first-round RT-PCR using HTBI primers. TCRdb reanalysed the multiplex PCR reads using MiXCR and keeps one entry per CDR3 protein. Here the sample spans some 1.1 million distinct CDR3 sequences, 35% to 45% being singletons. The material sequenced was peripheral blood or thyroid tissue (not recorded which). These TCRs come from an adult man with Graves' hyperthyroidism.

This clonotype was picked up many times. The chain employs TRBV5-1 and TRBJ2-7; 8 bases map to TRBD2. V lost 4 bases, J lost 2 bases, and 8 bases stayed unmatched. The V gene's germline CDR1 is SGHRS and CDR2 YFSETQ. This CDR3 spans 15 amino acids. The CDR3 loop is CASSRSSGETYEQYF. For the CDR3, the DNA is TGCGCCAGCAGCAGGAGTAGCGGGGAAACCTACGAGCAGTACTTC.

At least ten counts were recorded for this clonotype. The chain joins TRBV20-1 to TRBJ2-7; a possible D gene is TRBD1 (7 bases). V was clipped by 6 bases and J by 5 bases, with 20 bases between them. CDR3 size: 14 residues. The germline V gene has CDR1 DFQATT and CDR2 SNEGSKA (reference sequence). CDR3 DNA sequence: TGCAGTGCGAGTGAACAGGGGAGGTCCCACGAGCAGTACTTC. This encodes CSASEQGRSHEQYF.

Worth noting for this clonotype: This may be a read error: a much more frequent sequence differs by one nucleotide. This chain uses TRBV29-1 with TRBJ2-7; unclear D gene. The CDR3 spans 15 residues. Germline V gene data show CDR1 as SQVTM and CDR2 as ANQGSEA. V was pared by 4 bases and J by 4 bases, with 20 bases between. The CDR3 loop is CSVGPRLGYGYEQYF. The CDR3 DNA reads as TGCAGCGTTGGCCCGAGGCTAGGGTACGGGTACGAGCAGTACTTC.

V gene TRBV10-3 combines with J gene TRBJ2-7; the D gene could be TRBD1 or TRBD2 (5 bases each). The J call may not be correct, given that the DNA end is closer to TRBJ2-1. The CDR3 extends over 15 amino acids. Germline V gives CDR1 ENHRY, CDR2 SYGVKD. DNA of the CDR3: TGTGCCATCAGACGGGACCTAGTTGCCCACAATGAGCAGTTCTTC. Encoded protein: CAIRRDLVAHNEQFF.

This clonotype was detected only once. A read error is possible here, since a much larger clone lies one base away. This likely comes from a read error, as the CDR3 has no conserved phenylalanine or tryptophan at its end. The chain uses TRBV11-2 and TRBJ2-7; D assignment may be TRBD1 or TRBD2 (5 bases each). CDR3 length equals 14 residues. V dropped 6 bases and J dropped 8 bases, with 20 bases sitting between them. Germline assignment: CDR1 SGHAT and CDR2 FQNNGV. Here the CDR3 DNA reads TGTGCCAGCAGATTGGGGACGGGATTGAGGAAGCAGTACCTC. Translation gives CASRLGTGLRKQYL.

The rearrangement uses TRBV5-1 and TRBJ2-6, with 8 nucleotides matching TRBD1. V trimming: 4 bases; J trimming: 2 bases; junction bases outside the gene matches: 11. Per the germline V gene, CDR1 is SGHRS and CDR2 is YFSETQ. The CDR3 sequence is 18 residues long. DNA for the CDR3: TGCGCCAGCAGCGTAATTGTTCAGGGGGCGGCTGGGGCCAACGTCCTGACTTTC. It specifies CASSVIVQGAAGANVLTF.

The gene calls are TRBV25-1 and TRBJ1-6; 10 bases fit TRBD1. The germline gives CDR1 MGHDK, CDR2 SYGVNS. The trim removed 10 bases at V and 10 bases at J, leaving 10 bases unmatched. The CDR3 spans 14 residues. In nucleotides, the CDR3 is TGTGCCATCAGCCGGGACAGGGGTAGGTCACCCCTCCACTTT. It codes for CAISRDRGRSPLHF. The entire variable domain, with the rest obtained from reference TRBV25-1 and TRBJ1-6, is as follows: EADIYQTPRYLVIGTGKKITLECSQTMGHDKMYWYQQDPGMELHLIHYSYGVNSTEKGDLSSESTVSRIRTEHFPLTLESARPSHTSQYLCAISRDRGRSPLHFGNGTRLTVT.

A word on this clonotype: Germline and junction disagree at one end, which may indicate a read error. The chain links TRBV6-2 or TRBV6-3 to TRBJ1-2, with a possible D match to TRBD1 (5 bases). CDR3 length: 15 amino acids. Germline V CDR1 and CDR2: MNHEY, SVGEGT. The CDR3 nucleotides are TGTGCCAGCACTTACGATCCCAGGGAGACCTATGGCTACACCTTC. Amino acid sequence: CASTYDPRETYGYTF.

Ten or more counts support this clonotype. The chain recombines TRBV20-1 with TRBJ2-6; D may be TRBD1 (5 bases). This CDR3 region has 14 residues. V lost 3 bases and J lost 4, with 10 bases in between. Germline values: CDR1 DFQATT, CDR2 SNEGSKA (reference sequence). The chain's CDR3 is CSARGLEGANVLTF. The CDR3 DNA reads TGCAGTGCTAGGGGGCTTGAAGGGGCCAACGTCCTGACTTTC.

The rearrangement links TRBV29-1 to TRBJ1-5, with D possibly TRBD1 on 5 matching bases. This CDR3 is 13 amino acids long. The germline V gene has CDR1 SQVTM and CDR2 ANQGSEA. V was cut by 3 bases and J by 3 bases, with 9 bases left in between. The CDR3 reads CSVEAGVNQPQHF. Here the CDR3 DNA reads TGCAGCGTTGAGGCGGGGGTCAATCAGCCCCAGCATTTT.

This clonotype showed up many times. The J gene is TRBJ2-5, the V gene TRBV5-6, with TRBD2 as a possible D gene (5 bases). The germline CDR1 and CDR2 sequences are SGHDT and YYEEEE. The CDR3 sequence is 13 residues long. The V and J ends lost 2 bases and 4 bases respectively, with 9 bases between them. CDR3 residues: CASSLVAGETQYF. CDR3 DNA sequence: TGTGCCAGCAGCTTAGTGGCGGGAGAGACCCAGTACTTC.

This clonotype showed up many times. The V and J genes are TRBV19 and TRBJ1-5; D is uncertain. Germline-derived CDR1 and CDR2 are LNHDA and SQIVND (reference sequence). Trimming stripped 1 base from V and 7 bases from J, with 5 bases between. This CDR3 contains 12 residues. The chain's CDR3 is CASSIGTQPQHF. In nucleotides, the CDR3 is TGTGCCAGTAGTATAGGGACGCAGCCCCAGCATTTT.

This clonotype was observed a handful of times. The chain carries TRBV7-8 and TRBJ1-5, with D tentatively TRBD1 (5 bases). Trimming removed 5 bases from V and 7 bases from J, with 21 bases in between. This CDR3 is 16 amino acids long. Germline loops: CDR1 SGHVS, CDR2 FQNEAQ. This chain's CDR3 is CASSPKWDLGRQPQHF. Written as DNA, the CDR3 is TGTGCCAGCAGCCCGAAATGGGACCTCGGGAGGCAGCCCCAGCATTTT.

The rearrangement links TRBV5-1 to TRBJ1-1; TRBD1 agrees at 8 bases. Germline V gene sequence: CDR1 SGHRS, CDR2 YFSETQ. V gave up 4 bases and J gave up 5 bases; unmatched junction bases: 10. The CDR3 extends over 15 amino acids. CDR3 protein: CASSPPTGTGTEAFF. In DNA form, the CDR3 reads TGCGCCAGCAGCCCACCAACCGGGACAGGTACTGAAGCTTTCTTT. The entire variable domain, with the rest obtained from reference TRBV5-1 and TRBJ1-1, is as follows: KAGVTQTPRYLIKTRGQQVTLSCSPISGHRSVSWYQQTPGQGLQFLFEYFSETQRNKGNFPGRFSGRQFSNSRSEMNVSTLELGDSALYLCASSPPTGTGTEAFFGQGTRLTVV.

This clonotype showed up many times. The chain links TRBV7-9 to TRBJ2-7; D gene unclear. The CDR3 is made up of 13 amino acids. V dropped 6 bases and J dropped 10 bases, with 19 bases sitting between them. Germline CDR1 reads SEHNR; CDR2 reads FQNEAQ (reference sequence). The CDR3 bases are TGTGCCAGCAGGGCCGGTCGCCTTCAGGACCAGTACTTC. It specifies CASRAGRLQDQYF.

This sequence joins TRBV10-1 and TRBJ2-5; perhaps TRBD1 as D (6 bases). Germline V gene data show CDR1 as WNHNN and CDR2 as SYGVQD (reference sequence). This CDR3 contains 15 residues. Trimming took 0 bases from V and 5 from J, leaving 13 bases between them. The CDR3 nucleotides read TGCGCCAGCAGTGAGTCGAATATCAGGGGTGAGACCCAGTACTTC. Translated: CASSESNIRGETQYF.

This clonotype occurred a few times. CDR3 sequence reads: CASSQGTFGYEQYF. In DNA form, the CDR3 reads TGCGCCAGCAGCCAAGGGACTTTCGGCTACGAGCAGTACTTC. V is TRBV4-3 and J is TRBJ2-7; D may be TRBD2 (5 bases). Germline CDR1 and CDR2: LGHNA and YSLEER. The CDR3 length is 14 residues. V was shortened by 1 base and J by 3 bases, with 10 bases between the two germline ends.

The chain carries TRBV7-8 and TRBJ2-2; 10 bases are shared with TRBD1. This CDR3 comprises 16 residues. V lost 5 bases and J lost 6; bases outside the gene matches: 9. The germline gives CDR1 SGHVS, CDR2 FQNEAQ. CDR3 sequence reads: CASSQDRDRGAGELFF. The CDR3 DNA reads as TGTGCCAGCAGCCAAGACCGGGACAGGGGAGCCGGGGAGCTGTTTTTT.

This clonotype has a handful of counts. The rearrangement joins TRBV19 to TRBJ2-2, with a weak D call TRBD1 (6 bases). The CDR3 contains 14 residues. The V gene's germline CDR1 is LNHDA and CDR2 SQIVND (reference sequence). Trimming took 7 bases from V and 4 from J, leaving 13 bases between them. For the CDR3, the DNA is TGTGCCAGTACCCGACAGGCGACCACCGGGGAGCTGTTTTTT. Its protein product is CASTRQATTGELFF.

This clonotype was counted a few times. CDR3 residues: CATALPRMGQGANEFYGYTF. The CDR3 nucleotides read TGTGCCACGGCCCTTCCTCGTATGGGACAGGGGGCCAACGAATTCTATGGCTACACCTTC. The chain couples TRBV15 to TRBJ1-2; TRBD1 matches 12 bases. CDR1 is LNHNV, CDR2 YYDKDF, per germline (reference sequence). The CDR3 contains 20 residues. V dropped 9 bases and J dropped 4; count of bases not matched to a gene: 24. The full variable domain, completed using reference TRBV15 and TRBJ1-2, is DAMVIQNPRYQVTQFGKPVTLSCSQTLNHNVMYWYQQKSSQAPKLLFHYYDKDFNNEADTPDNFQSRRPNTSFCFLDIRSPGLGDTAMYLCATALPRMGQGANEFYGYTFGSGTRLTVV.

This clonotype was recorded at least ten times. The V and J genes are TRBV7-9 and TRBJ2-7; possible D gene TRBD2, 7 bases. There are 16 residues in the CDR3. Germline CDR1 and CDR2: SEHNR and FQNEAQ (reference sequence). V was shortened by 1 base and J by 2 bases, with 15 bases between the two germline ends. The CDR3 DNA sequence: TGTGCCAGCAGCTTAGGGGGGGGCGAATTCCCCTACGAGCAGTACTTC. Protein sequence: CASSLGGGEFPYEQYF.

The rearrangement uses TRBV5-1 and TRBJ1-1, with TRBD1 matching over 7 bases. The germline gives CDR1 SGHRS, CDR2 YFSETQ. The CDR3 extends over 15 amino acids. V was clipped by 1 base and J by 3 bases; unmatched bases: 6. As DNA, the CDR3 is TGCGCCAGCAGCTTGACCGGGACAGCTGACACTGAAGCTTTCTTT. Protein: CASSLTGTADTEAFF.

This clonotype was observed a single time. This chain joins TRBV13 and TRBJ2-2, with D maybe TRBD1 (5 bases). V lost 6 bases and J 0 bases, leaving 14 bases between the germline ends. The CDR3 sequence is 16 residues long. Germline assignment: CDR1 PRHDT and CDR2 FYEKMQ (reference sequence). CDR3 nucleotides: TGTGCCAGCAGTCCCCCTCAGGGTTCGAACACCGGGGAGCTGTTTTTT. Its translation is CASSPPQGSNTGELFF.